This TCR beta chain was sequenced during a study of T cells in Graves' hyperthyroidism and ophthalmopathy. With regard to this clonotype: Its antigen is still unknown. This clone may be a read error of a much larger clone one base away.

In germline, CDR1 is MGHDK, CDR2 SYGVNS. V lost 7 bases to trimming and J lost 3 bases, with 0 bases between them. This CDR3 spans 9 amino acids. Amplified TCR beta CDR3 regions came from RNA transcripts. Using the HTBI primer set, a first-round RT-PCR was run on the TCR CDR3. TCRdb independently ran MiXCR on the multiplex PCR reads; one entry per CDR3 protein. The sample lists approximately 640,000 distinct CDR3 sequences; over 40% were seen once. General study results and limits: The model forecast ophthalmopathy, anticipating it by a median around 6.4 months before onset.

Sequenced sample: peripheral blood or thyroid tissue (not recorded which). This chain uses TRBV25-1 with TRBJ1-1; D call uncertain. The receptor was derived from an adult man with Graves' disease, either hyperthyroidism or ophthalmopathy (not recorded which). CDR3 sequence: CASNTEAFF. Written as DNA, the CDR3 is TGTGCCAGCAACACTGAAGCTTTCTTT. The full variable domain, rest sourced from reference TRBV25-1 and TRBJ1-1, is EADIYQTPRYLVIGTGKKITLECSQTMGHDKMYWYQQDPGMELHLIHYSYGVNSTEKGDLSSESTVSRIRTEHFPLTLESARPSHTSQYLCASNTEAFFGQGTRLTVV.